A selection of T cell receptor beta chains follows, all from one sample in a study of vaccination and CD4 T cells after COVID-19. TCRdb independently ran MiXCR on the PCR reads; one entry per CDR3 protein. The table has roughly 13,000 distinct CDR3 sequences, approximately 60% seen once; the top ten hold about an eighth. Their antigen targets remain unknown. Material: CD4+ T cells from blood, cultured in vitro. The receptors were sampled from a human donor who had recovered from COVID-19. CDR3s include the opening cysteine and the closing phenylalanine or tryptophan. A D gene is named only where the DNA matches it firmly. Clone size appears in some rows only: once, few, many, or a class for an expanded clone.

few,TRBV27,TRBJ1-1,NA,CASSSAPGWNTEAFF,TGTGCCAGCAGTTCGGCCCCGGGCTGGAACACTGAAGCTTTCTTT
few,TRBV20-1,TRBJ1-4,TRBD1,CSASDWTGGNEKLFF,TGCAGTGCTAGCGACTGGACAGGGGGTAATGAAAAACTGTTTTTT
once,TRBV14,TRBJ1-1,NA,CASSRGSNTEAFF,TGTGCCAGCAGCCGGGGGAGTAACACTGAAGCTTTCTTT
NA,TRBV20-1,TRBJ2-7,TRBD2,CGLAGLYEQYF,TGCGGACTAGCGGGGCTCTACGAGCAGTACTTC
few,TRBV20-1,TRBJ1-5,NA,CGAGGKGNQPQHF,TGCGGAGCGGGGGGGAAAGGCAATCAGCCCCAGCATTTT
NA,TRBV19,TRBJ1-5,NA,CASSIEGFGQPQHF,TGTGCCAGTAGTATAGAGGGTTTCGGTCAGCCCCAGCATTTT
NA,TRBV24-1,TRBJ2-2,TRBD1,CATSDRTGGNTGELFF,TGTGCCACCAGTGACAGGACAGGGGGGAACACCGGGGAGCTGTTTTTT
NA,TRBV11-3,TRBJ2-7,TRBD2,CASSLGGLRGSDEQYF,TGTGCCAGCAGCTTAGGGGGACTACGCGGGAGTGACGAGCAGTACTTC
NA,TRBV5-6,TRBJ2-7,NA,CASSLGSGTYSYEQYF,TGTGCCAGCAGCTTAGGGTCGGGCACATACTCCTACGAGCAGTACTTC
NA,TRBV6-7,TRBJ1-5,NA,CASSYSPSEPQHF,TGTGCCAGCAGTTACTCCCCGTCGGAGCCCCAGCATTTT
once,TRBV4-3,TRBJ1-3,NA,CASSQYGQLGSGNTIYF,TGCGCCAGCAGCCAATACGGACAGCTTGGGTCTGGAAACACCATATATTTT
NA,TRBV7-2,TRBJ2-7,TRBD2,CASSLAAGRGGYEQYF,TGTGCCAGCAGCTTAGCAGCTGGACGGGGGGGGTACGAGCAGTACTTC
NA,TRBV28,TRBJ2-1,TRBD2,CASSPEGLAAHNEQFF,TGTGCCAGCAGTCCGGAGGGACTAGCCGCCCACAATGAGCAGTTCTTC
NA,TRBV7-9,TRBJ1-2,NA,CASSGNSWGDMYGYTF,TGTGCCAGCAGCGGAAACTCTTGGGGAGATATGTATGGCTACACCTTC
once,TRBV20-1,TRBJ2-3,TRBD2,CSARDVRTSGRTDTQYF,TGCAGTGCTAGAGACGTACGGACTAGCGGGAGGACAGATACGCAGTATTTT
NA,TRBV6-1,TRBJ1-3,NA,CASNDDRFAGNTIYF,TGTGCCAGCAACGACGACAGGTTTGCTGGAAACACCATATATTTT
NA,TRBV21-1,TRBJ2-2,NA,CASSLCWDRGSVRTGELFF,TGTGCCAGCAGCCTATGCTGGGACAGGGGGAGCGTCAGGACCGGGGAGCTGTTTTTT
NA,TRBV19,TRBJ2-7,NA,CASSNALYEQYF,TGTGCCAGTAGTAACGCCCTCTACGAGCAGTACTTC
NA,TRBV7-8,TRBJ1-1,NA,CASSLQGGRAFF,TGTGCCAGCAGCTTACAGGGAGGGCGAGCTTTCTTT
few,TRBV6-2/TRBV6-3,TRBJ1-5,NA,CASHPTGYSNQPQHF,TGTGCCAGCCACCCGACAGGCTATAGCAATCAGCCCCAGCATTTT
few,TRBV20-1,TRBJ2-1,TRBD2,CSAAGGAGAGNEQFF,TGCAGTGCGGCGGGGGGGGCGGGGGCGGGGAATGAGCAGTTCTTC
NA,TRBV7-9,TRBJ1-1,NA,CASSPTTPPEAFF,TGTGCCAGCAGCCCCACGACCCCCCCTGAAGCTTTCTTT
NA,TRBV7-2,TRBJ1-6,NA,CASSLGGAGWNSPLHF,TGTGCCAGCAGCTTAGGGGGGGCAGGGTGGAATTCACCCCTCCACTTT
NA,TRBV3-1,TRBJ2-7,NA,CASSQDSGGGPYEQYF,TGTGCCAGCAGCCAAGATAGTGGAGGGGGACCTTACGAGCAGTACTTC
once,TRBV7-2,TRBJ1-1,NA,CASSFVSMNTEAFF,TGTGCCAGCAGCTTTGTCTCGATGAACACTGAAGCTTTCTTT
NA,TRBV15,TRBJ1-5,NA,CATSRELGLADQHF,TGTGCCACCAGCAGAGAATTAGGCCTCGCAGACCAGCATTTT
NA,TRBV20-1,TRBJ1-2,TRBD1,CSASRTGEGGYTF,TGCAGTGCTAGCAGGACAGGGGAGGGTGGCTACACCTTC
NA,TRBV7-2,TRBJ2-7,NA,CASSLAGVGNYEQYF,TGTGCCAGCAGCTTAGCAGGGGTCGGAAACTACGAGCAGTACTTC
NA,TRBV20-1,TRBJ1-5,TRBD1,CSARTGLEQPQHF,TGCAGTGCTAGGACAGGGTTGGAACAGCCCCAGCATTTT
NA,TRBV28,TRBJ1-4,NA,CASSFVDTTNEKLFF,TGTGCCAGCAGTTTCGTTGACACAACTAATGAAAAACTGTTTTTT
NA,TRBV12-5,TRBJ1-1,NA,CASGLGDMNAEAFF,TGTGCTAGTGGTTTGGGGGACATGAACGCTGAAGCTTTCTTT
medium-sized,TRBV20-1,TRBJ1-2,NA,CSASAQGHYGYTF,TGCAGTGCTAGTGCCCAGGGTCACTATGGCTACACCTTC
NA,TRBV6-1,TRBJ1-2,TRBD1,CASRPGQGAFNYGYTF,TGTGCCAGCAGACCGGGACAGGGGGCTTTTAACTATGGCTACACCTTC
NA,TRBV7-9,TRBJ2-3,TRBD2,CASSLVLAGSTDTQYF,TGTGCCAGCAGCTTAGTTCTAGCGGGGAGCACAGATACGCAGTATTTT
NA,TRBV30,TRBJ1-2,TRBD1,CALPGQGGTGYTF,TGTGCCTTACCGGGACAGGGGGGGACCGGCTACACCTTC
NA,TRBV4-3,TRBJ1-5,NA,CASSQEVARGNQPQHF,TGCGCCAGCAGCCAAGAAGTGGCGCGGGGCAATCAGCCCCAGCATTTT
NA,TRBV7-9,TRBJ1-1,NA,CASRESGGTEAFF,TGTGCCAGCAGAGAAAGCGGGGGCACTGAAGCTTTCTTT
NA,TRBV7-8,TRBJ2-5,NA,CASSLAYRPSTETRYF,TGTGCCAGCAGCTTAGCCTACCGACCATCCACAGAGACCCGGTACTTC
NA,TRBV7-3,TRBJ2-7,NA,CASSLSRDMSGKQYF,TGTGCCAGCAGCTTAAGTAGGGACATGTCTGGAAAGCAGTACTTC
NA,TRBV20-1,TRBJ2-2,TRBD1,CSARGSTGGLGTGELFF,TGCAGTGCTAGAGGATCCACAGGGGGGTTAGGGACCGGGGAGCTGTTTTTT
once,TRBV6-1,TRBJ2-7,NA,CASTQDRTLTYEQYF,TGTGCCAGCACCCAAGACCGCACCCTAACCTACGAGCAGTACTTC
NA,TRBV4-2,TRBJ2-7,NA,CASSQVARESPHEQYF,TGTGCCAGCAGCCAAGTCGCGAGGGAATCTCCCCACGAGCAGTACTTC
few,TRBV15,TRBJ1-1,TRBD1,CATSAGQGLGTEAFF,TGTGCCACCAGCGCAGGACAGGGCCTCGGCACTGAAGCTTTCTTT
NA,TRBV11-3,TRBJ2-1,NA,CASSTSSYNEQFF,TGTGCCAGCAGCACCAGCTCCTACAATGAGCAGTTCTTC
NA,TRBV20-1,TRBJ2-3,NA,CSARHPLAGTDTQYF,TGCAGTGCCCGACACCCCCTTGCGGGGACAGATACGCAGTATTTT
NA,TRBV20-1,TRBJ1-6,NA,CSARGSTDYNSPLHF,TGCAGTGCTAGAGGTAGTACAGACTATAATTCACCCCTCCACTTT
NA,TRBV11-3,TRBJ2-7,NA,CASSLDTSSYEQYF,TGTGCCAGCAGCTTGGATACTAGCTCCTACGAGCAGTACTTC
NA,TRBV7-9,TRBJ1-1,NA,CASSLGRGNTEAFF,TGTGCCAGCAGCTTAGGAAGGGGGAACACTGAAGCTTTCTTT
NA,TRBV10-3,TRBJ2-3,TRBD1,CAISRGDRGDTDTQYF,TGTGCCATCAGTCGCGGGGACAGGGGGGACACAGATACGCAGTATTTT
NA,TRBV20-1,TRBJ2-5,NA,CSAERGGVQETQYF,TGCAGTGCCGAGCGTGGGGGCGTCCAAGAGACCCAGTACTTC
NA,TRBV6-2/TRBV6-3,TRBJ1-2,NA,CASGPYGYTF,TGTGCCAGCGGTCCCTATGGCTACACCTTC
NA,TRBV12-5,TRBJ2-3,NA,CASGEPGGRADTQYF,TGTGCTAGTGGTGAACCTGGCGGGCGGGCGGATACGCAGTATTTT